The clone carrying this T cell receptor beta chain was counted only a few times. The data were taken from a study of blood T cell repertoires in COVID-19. Whole-study context: Acute-phase and convalescent COVID-19 samples originated in the United States, Italy and Spain. Sample material is recorded as cDNA or gDNA derived from T cells, B-cell-depleted T cells, or PBMCs.

This CDR3 is built from 15 residues. V shed 4 bases and J 4 bases; nucleotides not matched to a gene: 6. Germline V gene sequence: CDR1 SGHRS, CDR2 YFSETQ. Original processing methods: Reference gene primer amplification yielded estimated nucleated cell counts. Data came from immunoSEQ multiplex PCR; TCRdb stores just in-frame clones and leaves some out. V and J calls and clone size are as listed in that table; D and trimming were resolved from the DNA. This repertoire shows some 66,000 clones, roughly nine tenths found once; its top ten account for around 7%. The rearrangement joins TRBV5-1 to TRBJ1-4, with 8 positions matching TRBD1. Specimen: peripheral blood. The TCR originated in a human donor in a cohort sampled during active COVID-19. This chain's CDR3 is CASSRGQGHNEKLFF. CDR3 nucleotides: TGCGCCAGCAGCCGCGGACAGGGCCATAATGAAAAACTGTTTTTT.